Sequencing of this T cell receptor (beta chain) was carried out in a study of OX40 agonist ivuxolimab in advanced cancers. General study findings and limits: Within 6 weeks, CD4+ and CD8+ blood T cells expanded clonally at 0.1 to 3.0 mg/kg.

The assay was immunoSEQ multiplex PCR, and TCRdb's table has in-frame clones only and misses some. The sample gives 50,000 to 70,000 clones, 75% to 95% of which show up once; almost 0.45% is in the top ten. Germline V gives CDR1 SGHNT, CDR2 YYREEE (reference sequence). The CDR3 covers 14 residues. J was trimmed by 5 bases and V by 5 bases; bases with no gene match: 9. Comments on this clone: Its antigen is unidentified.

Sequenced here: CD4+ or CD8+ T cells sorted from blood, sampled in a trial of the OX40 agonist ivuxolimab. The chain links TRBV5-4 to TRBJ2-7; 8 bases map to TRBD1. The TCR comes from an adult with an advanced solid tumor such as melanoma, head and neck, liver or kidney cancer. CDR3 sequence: CASRSGGARDEQYF. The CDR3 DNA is TGTGCCAGCAGGTCAGGGGGCGCAAGGGACGAGCAGTACTTC. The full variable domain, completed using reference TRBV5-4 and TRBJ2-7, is ETGVTQSPTHLIKTRGQQVTLRCSSQSGHNTVSWYQQALGQGPQFIFQYYREEENGRGNFPPRFSGLQFPNYSSELNVNALELDDSALYLCASRSGGARDEQYFGPGTRLTVT.